This T cell receptor beta chain was recorded in a study of T cells after yellow fever vaccination. Germline CDR1 reads KGHSH; CDR2 reads LQKENI. This CDR3 is built from 15 residues. V lost 2 bases and J lost 2; bases outside the gene matches: 2. In making TCR cDNA, 5'RACE template switching added a universal primer site and UMIs to it. TCRdb called the 5' RACE reads again in MiXCR, with one record for every CDR3 protein. Of 450,000 to 550,000 distinct CDR3 sequences in the sample, less than 20% are singletons; the top ten hold roughly an eighth. The J gene is TRBJ2-3, the V gene TRBV18; the match to TRBD2 covers 9 bases. This sample comprised PBMCs, obtained 15 days after the yellow fever booster vaccination. The receptor was derived from a man younger than 40 who received the YFV17D yellow fever vaccine. DNA of the CDR3: TGTGCCAGCTCACCAGTAGCGGGAGTCACAGATACGCAGTATTTT. It specifies CASSPVAGVTDTQYF.